The 32 T cell receptor beta chains listed next were all sequenced from one sample in a study of cytomegalovirus exposure and HLA in healthy donors. The PCR was carried out with 60 Vbeta primers and 13 Jbeta primers. This table comes from immunoSEQ multiplex PCR, and its TCRdb copy is limited to in-frame clones, with some not included. This table holds under 150,000 clones, about four fifths found once. Sequenced input: PBMCs. Receptor source: a man aged 25 to 45 in good health and CMV-seronegative.

The chain joins TRBV25-1 to TRBJ2-3, with unresolved D. Germline CDR1 MGHDK, CDR2 SYGVNS. This CDR3 has 13 residues. Trimming took 6 bases from V and 2 from J, leaving 9 bases between them. CDR3 residues: CASRLAATDTQYF. The CDR3 region has the DNA TGTGCCAGCAGACTCGCGGCCACAGATACGCAGTATTTT. Complete variable domain (other parts from reference TRBV25-1 and TRBJ2-3): EADIYQTPRYLVIGTGKKITLECSQTMGHDKMYWYQQDPGMELHLIHYSYGVNSTEKGDLSSESTVSRIRTEHFPLTLESARPSHTSQYLCASRLAATDTQYFGPGTRLTVL.

CDR3 in amino acids: CAWTYSSYEQYF. The CDR3 nucleotides read TGTGCCTGGACTTACAGCTCCTACGAGCAGTACTTC. The chain is built from TRBV30 and TRBJ2-7; D is ambiguous. The length of the CDR3 is 12 residues. Germline CDR1 and CDR2: GTSNPN and SVGIG (reference sequence). The V gene lost 4 bases and the J gene lost 0 bases, with 7 bases spanning the gap.

The rearrangement joins TRBV30 to TRBJ1-2; D gene uncertain. CDR1 is GTSNPN and CDR2 is SVGIG in the germline V gene (reference sequence). V lost 2 bases, J lost 7 bases, and 8 bases lay in between. This CDR3 has 11 residues. The CDR3 bases are TGTGCCTGGAGTCGTGAGGGTGGCTACACCTTC. Amino acids: CAWSREGGYTF.

In DNA form, the CDR3 reads TGTGCCAGCAGTCCTCTCCCGGGACAGGGAATTTACGGCAATGAGCAGTTCTTC. Translation gives CASSPLPGQGIYGNEQFF. The chain links TRBV27 to TRBJ2-1; 9 bases align to TRBD1. V was clipped by 5 bases and J by 6 bases; unmatched bases: 17. Germline CDR1 is MNHEY and CDR2 is SMNVEV (reference sequence). The CDR3 loop spans 18 amino acids.

The rearrangement links TRBV19 to TRBJ2-7, with 11 nucleotides matching TRBD1. Germline V gene lookup returns CDR1 LNHDA and CDR2 SQIVND (reference sequence). The CDR3 spans 15 residues. V was pared by 3 bases and J by 5 bases, with 6 bases of the junction left unmatched. CDR3 coding DNA: TGTGCCAGTAGTATCTGGACAGGGGGCGCCAACGAGCAGTACTTC. Translated: CASSIWTGGANEQYF.

The chain uses TRBV28 and TRBJ1-1, with 9 bases aligning to TRBD1. CDR1 and CDR2 from the germline V gene are MDHEN and SYDVKM. This CDR3 region has 15 residues. V shed 11 bases, J shed 1 base, and the junction held 11 bases outside the gene matches. In nucleotides, the CDR3 is TGTGCCGCACGACCTCGGGACAGGGAGAACACTGAAGCTTTCTTT. Encoded protein: CAARPRDRENTEAFF.

The CDR3 sequence is CASSPRDGEYEQYF. The CDR3 DNA follows: TGTGCCAGCAGTCCTCGCGACGGGGAGTACGAGCAGTACTTC. The chain uses TRBV28 and TRBJ2-7; D might be TRBD2 (5 bases). CDR1 MDHEN and CDR2 SYDVKM come from the germline V gene. V dropped 5 bases and J dropped 4 bases, with 15 bases sitting between them. The CDR3 is made up of 14 amino acids.

The J gene is TRBJ2-1, the V gene TRBV4-3, with unresolved D. V was pared by 0 bases and J by 0 bases, with 9 bases between. Germline V gene data show CDR1 as LGHNA and CDR2 as YSLEER. This CDR3 spans 16 amino acids. CDR3 in amino acids: CASSQDLGNSYNEQFF. The CDR3 DNA reads as TGCGCCAGCAGCCAAGATCTGGGCAACTCCTACAATGAGCAGTTCTTC.

The chain recombines TRBV19 with TRBJ1-5; 8 bases are a match to TRBD1. The CDR3 loop spans 15 amino acids. V dropped 4 bases and J dropped 10; count of bases not matched to a gene: 12. Germline lookup yields CDR1 LNHDA and CDR2 SQIVND (reference sequence). CDR3 DNA sequence: TGTGCCAGTAGTAGTGCCGGGACAGGACTGAGCCCCCAGCATTTT. It specifies CASSSAGTGLSPQHF. The variable domain in full, with the rest retrieved from reference TRBV19 and TRBJ1-5, is DGGITQSPKYLFRKEGQNVTLSCEQNLNHDAMYWYRQDPGQGLRLIYYSQIVNDFQKGDIAEGYSVSREKKESFPLTVTSAQKNPTAFYLCASSSAGTGLSPQHFGDGTRLSIL.

This sequence joins TRBV21-1 and TRBJ2-5; TRBD2, the D gene given by the table, was not confirmed from the DNA. TRBV21-1 is described as a pseudogene. The CDR3 is 16 residues long. The CDR3 nucleotides are TGTGCCAGCAGCAGGTTTATAGCGGGGGGGCGGGAGACCCAGTACTTC. Translation: CASSRFIAGGRETQYF.

The DNA of the CDR3 is TGTGCCAGCAGTTCCTATCTAGCGGGAGAGGAGACCCAGTACTTC. Amino acids: CASSSYLAGEETQYF. The genes are TRBV28 and TRBJ2-5; TRBD2 matches at 10 bases. The CDR3 runs to 15 residues. Germline V CDR1 and CDR2: MDHEN, SYDVKM. V lost 4 bases, J lost 5 bases, and 7 bases stayed unmatched.

The chain couples TRBV5-1 to TRBJ2-2; D gene ambiguous. Trimming removed 0 bases from V and 4 bases from J, with 7 bases in between. The CDR3 has 14 amino acids. Germline V gene data show CDR1 as SGHRS and CDR2 as YFSETQ. The DNA of the CDR3 is TGCGCCAGCAGCTTGGGTAGTTTCACCGGGGAGCTGTTTTTT. Translation: CASSLGSFTGELFF.

The chain combines TRBV5-6 with TRBJ1-2; no reliable D call. Trimming cost V 4 bases and J 0 bases, with 16 bases left between them. This CDR3 contains 16 residues. CDR1 is SGHDT and CDR2 is YYEEEE in the germline V gene. For the CDR3, the DNA is TGTGCCAGCAGCCAATACGGAGGCAGCACTAACTATGGCTACACCTTC. Its protein product is CASSQYGGSTNYGYTF.

This clone was counted once. The chain carries TRBV5-1 and TRBJ2-5; 10 bases agree with TRBD1. Losses at the gene ends were 0 bases for V and 5 bases for J; bases not matched to a gene: 13. Germline V gene sequence: CDR1 SGHRS, CDR2 YFSETQ. The CDR3 consists of 18 residues. The CDR3: CASSLEPTGGLPRETQYF. The CDR3 DNA is TGCGCCAGCAGCTTGGAACCGACAGGGGGCCTCCCTAGGGAGACCCAGTACTTC.

The chain carries TRBV4-3 and TRBJ2-3; D is possibly TRBD2 (7 bases). The V end was cut by 0 bases, the J end by 7 bases, with 17 bases between. The CDR3 is made up of 16 amino acids. Germline lookup yields CDR1 LGHNA and CDR2 YSLEER. DNA for the CDR3: TGCGCCAGCAGCCAAGATAGTCGGGGGGCATTGAATACGCAGTATTTT. The encoded protein is CASSQDSRGALNTQYF.

This clone was picked up a small number of times. The J gene is TRBJ2-3, the V gene TRBV7-3; 11 positions match TRBD2. The CDR3 consists of 16 residues. V was clipped by 6 bases and J by 2 bases; unmatched bases: 7. The germline gives CDR1 SGHTA, CDR2 FQGTGA. DNA of the CDR3: TGTGCCAGCAGGTTGGGGACTAGCGGATTCACAGATACGCAGTATTTT. Protein product: CASRLGTSGFTDTQYF.

V usage is TRBV19 and J usage is TRBJ1-5, with 7 bases matching TRBD1. The V gene end was trimmed by 5 bases and the J gene end by 6 bases; junction bases not matched to a gene: 7. The CDR3 consists of 14 residues. Germline CDR1 reads LNHDA; CDR2 reads SQIVND (reference sequence). The CDR3 coding sequence is TGTGCCAGTAGTTCCCCAGGGGGTAGTCAGCCCCAGCATTTT. Translation: CASSSPGGSQPQHF.

CDR3 nucleotide sequence: TGCGCCAGCAGCTTGGATAGACAGGGGAGCACAGATACGCAGTATTTT. Amino acid sequence: CASSLDRQGSTDTQYF. The rearrangement joins TRBV5-1 to TRBJ2-3; 8 bases align to TRBD1. V was pared by 0 bases and J by 0 bases, with 3 bases of the junction left unmatched. Germline values: CDR1 SGHRS, CDR2 YFSETQ. There are 16 residues in the CDR3.

V and J are TRBV7-9 and TRBJ1-5; 10 bases line up with TRBD1. The CDR3 contains 17 residues. The V and J ends lost 6 bases and 7 bases, in that order; junction bases with no gene match: 15. CDR1 SEHNR and CDR2 FQNEAQ come from the germline V gene (reference sequence). This CDR3 is CASSQRDMTGGFQPQHF. CDR3 bases: TGTGCCAGCAGTCAACGAGATATGACAGGGGGCTTCCAGCCCCAGCATTTT.

The V call is TRBV7-2, the J call TRBJ1-5; 8 bases align to TRBD1. CDR1 SGHTA and CDR2 FQGNSA come from the germline V gene. The CDR3 is 14 residues long. Unmatched junction bases numbered 5, after V lost 5 bases and J lost 5 bases. In DNA form, the CDR3 reads TGTGCCAGCAGCCCGTACAGGGGGGATCAGCCCCAGCATTTT. Its translation is CASSPYRGDQPQHF.

V gene TRBV19 combines with J gene TRBJ1-5; no definite D call. V was trimmed by 4 bases and J by 7 bases, leaving 14 bases between them. Per germline, CDR1 LNHDA and CDR2 SQIVND (reference sequence). CDR3 size: 14 residues. The CDR3 DNA is TGTGCCAGTAGTAGTGGACCCTCGGGGCAGCCCCAGCATTTT. Translated: CASSSGPSGQPQHF.

The CDR3 sequence is CAWEGQAGARHF. CDR3 DNA sequence: TGTGCCTGGGAAGGACAGGCGGGCGCCCGGCATTTT. The V and J genes are TRBV30 and TRBJ1-5, with 7 bases aligning to TRBD1. The junction had 13 bases not matched to a gene; V was cut back by 5 bases and J by 15 bases. Germline lookup yields CDR1 GTSNPN and CDR2 SVGIG (reference sequence). The CDR3 has 12 amino acids.

The V and J genes are TRBV7-9 and TRBJ2-1; TRBD2 agrees at 9 bases. V lost 8 bases, J lost 7 bases, and 9 bases stayed unmatched. Germline V gene lookup returns CDR1 SEHNR and CDR2 FQNEAQ (reference sequence). This CDR3 has 14 residues. CDR3 amino acids: CASSAGGPGNEQFF. The CDR3 coding sequence is TGTGCCAGCTCGGCGGGAGGGCCGGGGAATGAGCAGTTCTTC.

This chain links TRBV29-1 with TRBJ2-1; D may be TRBD2 (7 bases). The germline V and J ends were trimmed by 2 bases and 1 base, with 24 bases remaining between them. Germline V gene data show CDR1 as SQVTM and CDR2 as ANQGSEA. The length of the CDR3 is 19 residues. The CDR3 is CSVETFPASGRGSYNEQFF. In nucleotides, the CDR3 is TGCAGCGTTGAAACCTTCCCCGCTTCGGGGAGGGGGTCCTACAATGAGCAGTTCTTC.

V and J are TRBV6-5 and TRBJ2-7; D is ambiguous. The CDR3 length is 14 residues. V lost 2 bases, J lost 3 bases, and 11 bases lay in between. Germline loops: CDR1 MNHEY, CDR2 SVGAGI. CDR3 nucleotides: TGTGCCAGCAGTTACGAGGCGTTTGGCTACGAGCAGTACTTC. Its translation is CASSYEAFGYEQYF.

V gene TRBV19 combines with J gene TRBJ2-7; 7 bases line up with TRBD2. Trimming took 4 bases from V and 2 from J; bases not matched to a gene: 5. Germline CDR1 reads LNHDA; CDR2 reads SQIVND (reference sequence). CDR3 length: 14 amino acids. CDR3 in amino acids: CASSKAGQTYEQYF. The CDR3 DNA reads TGTGCCAGTAGTAAAGCGGGGCAGACCTACGAGCAGTACTTC.

V usage is TRBV4-2 and J usage is TRBJ2-1; 9 bases align to TRBD2. The junction had 4 bases not matched to a gene; V was cut back by 1 base and J by 0 bases. The CDR3 covers 17 residues. Germline CDR1 reads LGHNA; CDR2 reads YNFKEQ. The CDR3 spells CASSQGLAGSSYNEQFF. The CDR3 DNA reads as TGTGCCAGCAGCCAAGGTCTAGCGGGGAGCTCCTACAATGAGCAGTTCTTC.

This clone showed up just once. The rearrangement joins TRBV14 to TRBJ2-2, with D unclear. The ends were cut back, 4 bases at V and 11 bases at J, with 8 bases in the middle. Per germline, CDR1 SGHDN and CDR2 FVKESK. This CDR3 contains 11 residues. The CDR3 loop reads CASSRRGELFF. CDR3 DNA sequence: TGTGCCAGCAGCCGACGAGGAGAGCTGTTTTTT.

J is TRBJ2-3 and V is TRBV9; D possibly corresponds to TRBD2 (5 bases). The germline V gene encodes CDR1 SGDLS and CDR2 YYNGEE. V lost 0 bases to trimming and J lost 1 base, with 9 bases between them. CDR3 size: 15 residues. The CDR3: CASSVADLGTDTQYF. In DNA form, the CDR3 reads TGTGCCAGCAGCGTAGCGGACTTGGGCACAGATACGCAGTATTTT.

The rearrangement uses TRBV14 and TRBJ2-3; 13 bases fit TRBD2. CDR3 length: 17 residues. From germline, CDR1 is SGHDN and CDR2 FVKESK. With 2 bases clipped from V and 6 bases from J, the junction kept 8 bases outside the gene matches. The CDR3, as DNA: TGTGCCAGCAGCCAACGGACTAGCGGGAGATTTTCGGATACGCAGTATTTT. Translation: CASSQRTSGRFSDTQYF.

The chain couples TRBV28 to TRBJ1-6; no firm D call. Germline CDR1 MDHEN, CDR2 SYDVKM. The CDR3 is 14 amino acids. Trimming cost V 2 bases and J 5 bases, with 7 bases left between them. The CDR3 loop is CASSLRRDNSPLHF. The CDR3 nucleotides are TGTGCCAGCAGTTTACGACGGGATAATTCACCCCTCCACTTT.

The rearrangement links TRBV4-1 to TRBJ2-7; 10 nucleotides match TRBD2. The CDR3 runs 15 residues. V lost 2 bases, J lost 5 bases, and 6 bases stayed unmatched. Germline assignment: CDR1 MGHRA and CDR2 YSYEKL. This CDR3 reads CASSQRLAGVDEQYF. The CDR3 region has the DNA TGCGCCAGCAGCCAAAGGCTAGCGGGGGTCGACGAGCAGTACTTC.